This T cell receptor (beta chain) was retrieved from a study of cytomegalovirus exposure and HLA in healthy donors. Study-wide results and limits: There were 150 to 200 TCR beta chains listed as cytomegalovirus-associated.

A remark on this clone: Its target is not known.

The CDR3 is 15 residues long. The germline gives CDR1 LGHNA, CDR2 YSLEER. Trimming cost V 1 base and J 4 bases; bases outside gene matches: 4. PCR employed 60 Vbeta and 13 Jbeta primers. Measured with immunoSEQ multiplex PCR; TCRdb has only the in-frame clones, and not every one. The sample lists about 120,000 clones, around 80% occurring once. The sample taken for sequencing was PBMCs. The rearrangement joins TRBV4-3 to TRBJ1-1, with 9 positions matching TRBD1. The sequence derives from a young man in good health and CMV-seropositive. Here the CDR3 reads CASSQAGQGRTEAFF. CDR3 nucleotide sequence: TGCGCCAGCAGCCAAGCTGGACAGGGGCGCACTGAAGCTTTCTTT.